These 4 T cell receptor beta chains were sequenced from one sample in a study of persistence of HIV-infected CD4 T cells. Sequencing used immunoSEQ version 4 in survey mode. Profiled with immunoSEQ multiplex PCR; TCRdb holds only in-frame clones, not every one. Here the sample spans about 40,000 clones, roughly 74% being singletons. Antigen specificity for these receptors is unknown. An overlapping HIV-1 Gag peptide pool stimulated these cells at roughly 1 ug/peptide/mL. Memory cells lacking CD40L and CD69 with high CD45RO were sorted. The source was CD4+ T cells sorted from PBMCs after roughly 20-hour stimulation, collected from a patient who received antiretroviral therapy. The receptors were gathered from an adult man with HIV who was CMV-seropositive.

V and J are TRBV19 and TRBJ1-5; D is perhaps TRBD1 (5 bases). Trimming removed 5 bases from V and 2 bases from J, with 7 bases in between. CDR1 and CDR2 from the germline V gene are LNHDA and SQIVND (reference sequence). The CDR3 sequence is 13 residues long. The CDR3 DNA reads TGTGCCAGTAGTGTGGGGGGCAATCAGCCCCAGCATTTT. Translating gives CASSVGGNQPQHF.

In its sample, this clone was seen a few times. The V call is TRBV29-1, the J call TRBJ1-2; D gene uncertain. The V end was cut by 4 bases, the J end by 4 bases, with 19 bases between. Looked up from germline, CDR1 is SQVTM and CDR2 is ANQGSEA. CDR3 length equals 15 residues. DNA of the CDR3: TGCAGCGTTGCTCGGGGTTCTACCACGGGCTATGGCTACACCTTC. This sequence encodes CSVARGSTTGYGYTF.

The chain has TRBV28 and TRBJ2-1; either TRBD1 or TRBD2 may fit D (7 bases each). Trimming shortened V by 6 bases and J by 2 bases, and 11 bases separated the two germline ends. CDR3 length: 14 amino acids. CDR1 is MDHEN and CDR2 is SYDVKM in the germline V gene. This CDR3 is CASSRGGTYNEQFF. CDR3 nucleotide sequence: TGTGCCAGCAGCAGGGGGGGAACCTACAATGAGCAGTTCTTC.

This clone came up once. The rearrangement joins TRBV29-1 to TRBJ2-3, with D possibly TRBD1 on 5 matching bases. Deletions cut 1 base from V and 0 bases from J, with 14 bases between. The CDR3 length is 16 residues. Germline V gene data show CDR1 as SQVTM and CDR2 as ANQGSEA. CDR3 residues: CSVEGGSTASTDTQYF. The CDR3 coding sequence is TGCAGCGTTGAAGGGGGCTCCACGGCTAGCACAGATACGCAGTATTTT.